These 13 T cell receptor beta chains originate from one sample sequenced in a study of blood T cell repertoires in COVID-19 (dated by TCRdb to 2020 to 2022). The method behind the library was the immunoSEQ multiplex PCR assay. TCRdb took this table from immuneACCESS and kept in-frame rearrangements with V and J called. Such tables lack part of the clones; where checked against another copy, unresolved V genes explain under half of the gap, and the rest is unexplained. This sample lists 500,000 to 600,000 clones; approximately 88% were detected once. The top ten clonotypes cover 7.5% to 9.5% of the sample. Sample: peripheral blood. The origin of the receptors is a woman aged 45 to 65 with COVID-19, enrolled during active disease.

The J gene is TRBJ2-7, the V gene TRBV5-1, with D possibly TRBD2 on 6 matching bases. This CDR3 contains 14 residues. The V end lost 1 base, the J end lost 3 bases, and 11 bases lay between the germline ends. Germline values: CDR1 SGHRS, CDR2 YFSETQ. Written as DNA, the CDR3 is TGCGCCAGCAGCTTGCTTCCGGGAGACTACGAGCAGTACTTC. Translating it yields CASSLLPGDYEQYF.

The chain joins TRBV4-2 to TRBJ2-1; TRBD1 matches 9 bases. CDR1 and CDR2 from the germline V gene are LGHNA and YNFKEQ. The CDR3 sequence is 13 residues long. The CDR3, as DNA: TGTGCTTCGACGACAGGGGGTACGGATGAGCAGTTCTTC. This gives the protein CASTTGGTDEQFF.

This chain joins TRBV5-4 and TRBJ2-2; 7 nucleotides line up with TRBD2. CDR3 length: 14 residues. Germline assignment: CDR1 SGHNT and CDR2 YYREEE (reference sequence). The J segment lost 4 bases and the V segment lost 1 base, leaving 1 base of the junction unmatched. The CDR3 sequence: CASSLWEGTGELFF. The CDR3 nucleotides read TGTGCCAGCAGCTTGTGGGAGGGCACCGGGGAGCTGTTTTTT.

The chain employs TRBV6-2 or TRBV6-3 and TRBJ1-1; 8 bases align to TRBD1. The germline V gene encodes CDR1 MNHEY and CDR2 SVGEGT. There are 13 residues in the CDR3. V lost 5 bases to trimming and J lost 11 bases; unmatched junction nucleotides: 10. The CDR3 loop is CASSLGQGTSAFF. In DNA form, the CDR3 reads TGTGCCAGCAGTCTTGGACAGGGCACGTCTGCTTTCTTT.

The CDR3 sequence is CASSFQLRVENEQYF. The CDR3 DNA is TGTGCCAGCAGCTTCCAGCTCCGGGTGGAGAACGAGCAGTACTTC. This rearrangement joins TRBV21-1 to TRBJ2-7; TRBD2, as called in the table, went unchecked against the DNA. TRBV21-1 is recorded as a pseudogene. The CDR3 consists of 15 residues.

This chain connects TRBV19 to TRBJ2-1; D possibly corresponds to TRBD1 (6 bases). This CDR3 has 16 amino acids. The V end was cut by 5 bases, the J end by 0 bases, with 14 bases between. Germline CDR1 and CDR2: LNHDA and SQIVND (reference sequence). The DNA of the CDR3 is TGTGCCAGTAGTCCTACTACAGGGAGCTCCTACAATGAGCAGTTCTTC. Protein product: CASSPTTGSSYNEQFF.

The chain uses TRBV12-3 or TRBV12-4 and TRBJ1-1; no definite D call. This CDR3 is 13 amino acids long. The ends were cut back, 3 bases at V and 5 bases at J, with 10 bases in the middle. The CDR3 region has the DNA TGTGCCAGCAGTTTCGACGACAATACTGAAGCTTTCTTT. This codes for CASSFDDNTEAFF.

V is TRBV12-3 or TRBV12-4 and J is TRBJ2-2; TRBD1 matches at 9 bases. V lost 11 bases, J lost 5 bases, and 6 bases stayed unmatched. This CDR3 has 13 amino acids. This CDR3 is CAGGQGITGELFF. CDR3 DNA sequence: TGTGCCGGGGGACAGGGAATAACCGGGGAGCTGTTTTTT.

The chain combines TRBV6-2 or TRBV6-3 with TRBJ1-6; 7 nucleotides line up with TRBD1. The length of the CDR3 is 15 residues. In germline, CDR1 is MNHEY, CDR2 SVGEGT. V shed 5 bases and J 6 bases; nucleotides not matched to a gene: 7. The CDR3 DNA sequence: TGTGCCAGCAGTAAAAGACAGGGACCTAATTCACCCCTCCACTTT. This sequence encodes CASSKRQGPNSPLHF.

This chain connects TRBV3-1 (or the pseudogene TRBV3-2) to TRBJ1-2; tentatively, D is TRBD1 (5 bases). This CDR3 contains 15 residues. Germline loops: CDR1 LGHDT, CDR2 YNNKEL (reference sequence). V lost 2 bases and J lost 8, with 18 bases in between. CDR3 in DNA: TGTGCCAGCAGCCAACCCGGGTCAGGGTCGGAAGGCTACACCTTC. Encoded protein: CASSQPGSGSEGYTF.

The rearrangement links TRBV27 to TRBJ1-2; TRBD1 aligns across 9 bases. The germline V gene has CDR1 MNHEY and CDR2 SMNVEV (reference sequence). This CDR3 is 23 amino acids long. Trimming removed 5 bases from V and 8 bases from J; junction bases left unmatched: 36. The chain's CDR3 is CASSPGTLYKAVTLWGQGRGYTF. DNA for the CDR3: TGTGCCAGCAGTCCCGGGACGTTGTACAAAGCTGTAACATTGTGGGGACAGGGACGGGGCTACACCTTC.

The rearrangement uses TRBV28 and TRBJ1-4; TRBD1 aligns across 11 bases. Unmatched junction bases numbered 4, after V lost 5 bases and J lost 8 bases. The CDR3 runs 14 residues. Germline loops: CDR1 MDHEN, CDR2 SYDVKM. DNA for the CDR3: TGTGCCAGCAGTGGGACAGGGGGTCCGGAAAAACTGTTTTTT. Translated: CASSGTGGPEKLFF.

The chain uses TRBV3-1 (or the pseudogene TRBV3-2) and TRBJ1-2; 8 nucleotides agree with TRBD1. Germline V gene lookup returns CDR1 LGHDT and CDR2 YNNKEL (reference sequence). Unmatched junction bases numbered 12, after V lost 4 bases and J lost 8 bases. The CDR3 spans 15 residues. The CDR3, as DNA: TGTGCCAGCAGCCCTGGACAGGGAATCTATCGGGGCTACACCTTC. This gives the protein CASSPGQGIYRGYTF.